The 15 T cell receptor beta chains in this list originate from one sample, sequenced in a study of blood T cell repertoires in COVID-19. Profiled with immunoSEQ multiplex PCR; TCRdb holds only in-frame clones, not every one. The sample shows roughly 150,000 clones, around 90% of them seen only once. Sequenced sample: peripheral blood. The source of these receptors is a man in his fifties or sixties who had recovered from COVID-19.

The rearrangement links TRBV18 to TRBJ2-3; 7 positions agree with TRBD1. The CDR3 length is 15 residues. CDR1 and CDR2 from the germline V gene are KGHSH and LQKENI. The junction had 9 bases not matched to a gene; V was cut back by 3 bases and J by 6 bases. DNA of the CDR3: TGTGCCAGCTCACCTATGGACAGGCGCGGGGATACGCAGTATTTT. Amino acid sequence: CASSPMDRRGDTQYF.

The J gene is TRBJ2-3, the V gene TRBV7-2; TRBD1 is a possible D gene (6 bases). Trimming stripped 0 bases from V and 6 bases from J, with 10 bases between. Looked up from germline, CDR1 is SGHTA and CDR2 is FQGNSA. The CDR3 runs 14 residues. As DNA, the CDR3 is TGTGCCAGCAGCTTAGCACAGGGCCCCGATACGCAGTATTTT. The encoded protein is CASSLAQGPDTQYF.

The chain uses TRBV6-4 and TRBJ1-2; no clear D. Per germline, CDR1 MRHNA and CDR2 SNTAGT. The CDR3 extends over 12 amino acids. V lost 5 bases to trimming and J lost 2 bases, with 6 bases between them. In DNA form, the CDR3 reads TGTGCCAGCAGTCCACAGAACTATGGCTACACCTTC. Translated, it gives CASSPQNYGYTF.

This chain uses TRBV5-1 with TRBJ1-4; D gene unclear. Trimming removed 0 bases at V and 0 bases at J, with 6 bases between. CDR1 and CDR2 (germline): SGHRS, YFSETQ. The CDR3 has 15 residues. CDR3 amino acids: CASSLDAATNEKLFF. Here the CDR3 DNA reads TGCGCCAGCAGCTTGGACGCAGCAACTAATGAAAAACTGTTTTTT. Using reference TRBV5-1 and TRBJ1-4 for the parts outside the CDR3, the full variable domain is KAGVTQTPRYLIKTRGQQVTLSCSPISGHRSVSWYQQTPGQGLQFLFEYFSETQRNKGNFPGRFSGRQFSNSRSEMNVSTLELGDSALYLCASSLDAATNEKLFFGSGTQLSVL.

The CDR3 here is CASSLAGSLVDEQFF. The CDR3, as DNA: TGCGCCAGCAGCTTGGCCGGCTCGCTAGTCGATGAGCAGTTCTTC. V and J are TRBV5-1 and TRBJ2-1; D ambiguous. This CDR3 is built from 15 residues. Trimming pared 0 bases from V and 8 bases from J, leaving 15 bases between. CDR1 and CDR2 (germline): SGHRS, YFSETQ.

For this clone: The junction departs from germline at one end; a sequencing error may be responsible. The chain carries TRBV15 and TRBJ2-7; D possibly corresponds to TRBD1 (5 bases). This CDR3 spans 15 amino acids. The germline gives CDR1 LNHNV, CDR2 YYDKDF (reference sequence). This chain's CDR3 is CATSGEWGRSYEQYF. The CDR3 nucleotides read TGTGCCACCAGCGGAGAATGGGGCCGTTCCTACGAGCAGTACTTC.

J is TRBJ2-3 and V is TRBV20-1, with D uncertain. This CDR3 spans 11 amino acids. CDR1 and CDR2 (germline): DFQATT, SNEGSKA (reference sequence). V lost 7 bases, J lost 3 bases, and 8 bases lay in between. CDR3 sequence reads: CSGRSTDTQYF. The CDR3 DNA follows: TGCAGTGGGCGGAGTACAGATACGCAGTATTTT.

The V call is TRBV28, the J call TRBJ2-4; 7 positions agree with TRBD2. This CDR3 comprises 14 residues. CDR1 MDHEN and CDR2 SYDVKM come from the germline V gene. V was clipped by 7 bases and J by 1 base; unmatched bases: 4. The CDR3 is CASISGGAKNIQYF. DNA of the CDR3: TGTGCCAGCATCTCCGGGGGGGCCAAAAACATTCAGTACTTC. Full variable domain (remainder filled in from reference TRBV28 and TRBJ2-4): DVKVTQSSRYLVKRTGEKVFLECVQDMDHENMFWYRQDPGLGLRLIYFSYDVKMKEKGDIPEGYSVSREKKERFSLILESASTNQTSMYLCASISGGAKNIQYFGAGTRLSVL.

This CDR3 is CASSSGGSGANVLTF. The CDR3, as DNA: TGTGCCAGCAGCTCCGGGGGCTCTGGGGCCAACGTCCTGACTTTC. V usage is TRBV7-2 and J usage is TRBJ2-6, with TRBD2 as a possible D gene (6 bases). This CDR3 region has 15 residues. Trimming left V 4 bases short and J 0 bases short, with 7 bases between. Germline CDR1 is SGHTA and CDR2 is FQGNSA.

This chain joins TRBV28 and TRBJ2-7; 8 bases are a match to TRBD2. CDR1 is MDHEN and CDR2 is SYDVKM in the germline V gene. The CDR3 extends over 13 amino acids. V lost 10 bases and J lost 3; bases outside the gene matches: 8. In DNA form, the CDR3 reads TGTGCCACCCAAGCCCGGGGGGGCTACGAGCAGTACTTC. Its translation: CATQARGGYEQYF.

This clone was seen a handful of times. CDR3 sequence (DNA): TGTGCCAGCAGCAGCCGGGACAGGCAAGCTTTCTTT. Translated: CASSSRDRQAFF. V is TRBV7-2 and J is TRBJ1-1, with TRBD1 identical over 8 bases. Germline lookup yields CDR1 SGHTA and CDR2 FQGNSA. The CDR3 sequence is 12 residues long. The junction had 5 bases not matched to a gene; V was cut back by 5 bases and J by 9 bases.

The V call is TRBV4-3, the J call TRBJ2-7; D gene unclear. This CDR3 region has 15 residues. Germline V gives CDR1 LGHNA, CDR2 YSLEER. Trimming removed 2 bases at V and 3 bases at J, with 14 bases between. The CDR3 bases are TGCGCCAGCAGCCAAAGTCGCGGCAGCTACTACGAGCAGTACTTC. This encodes CASSQSRGSYYEQYF.

The DNA for the CDR3 is TGTGCCAGCAGTGACGCAGCAGGGCTAGCGGGGGGAATCACAGATACGCAGTATTTT. It codes for CASSDAAGLAGGITDTQYF. The chain couples TRBV6-1 to TRBJ2-3; 11 positions match TRBD2. The J segment lost 2 bases and the V segment lost 3 bases, leaving 13 bases of the junction unmatched. This CDR3 is built from 19 residues. The germline gives CDR1 MNHNS, CDR2 SASEGT.

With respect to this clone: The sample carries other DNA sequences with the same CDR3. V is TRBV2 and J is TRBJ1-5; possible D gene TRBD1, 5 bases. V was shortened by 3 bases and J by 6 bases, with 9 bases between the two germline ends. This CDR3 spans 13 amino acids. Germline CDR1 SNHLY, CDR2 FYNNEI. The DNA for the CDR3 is TGTGCCAGCAGTGACAGGCAGGGTCAGCCCCAGCATTTT. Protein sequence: CASSDRQGQPQHF.

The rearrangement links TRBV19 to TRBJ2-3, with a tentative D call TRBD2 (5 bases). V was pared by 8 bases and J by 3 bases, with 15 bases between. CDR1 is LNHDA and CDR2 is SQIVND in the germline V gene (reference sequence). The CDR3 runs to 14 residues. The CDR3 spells CASRDEGWTDTQYF. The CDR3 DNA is TGTGCCAGTCGAGACGAGGGATGGACAGATACGCAGTATTTT.